Ten or more counts support the clone carrying this T cell receptor beta chain. This sample is drawn from a study of blood T cells in healthy people across ages. The authors ran a second PCR of roughly 6 to 12 cycles using a sample-barcoded 5' primer and a J-beta primer mix. TCRdb ran MiXCR on the 5' RACE reads and lists one entry per CDR3 protein. The table shows roughly 700,000 distinct CDR3 sequences, with 32% occurring only once. Trimming cost V 4 bases and J 4 bases; bases outside gene matches: 8. The CDR3 runs 15 residues. CDR1 is MDHEN, CDR2 SYDVKM, per germline. The specimen sequenced was blood. The chain recombines TRBV28 with TRBJ2-7, with 9 bases fitting TRBD2. This sequence was found in a woman of 80 years or more in good health. CDR3 in amino acids: CASSSPGTSRYEQYF. CDR3 coding DNA: TGTGCCAGCAGTTCCCCCGGGACTAGCAGATACGAGCAGTACTTC.